This T cell receptor beta chain comes out of a study of T cells after yellow fever vaccination. J was trimmed by 2 bases and V by 6 bases; bases with no gene match: 4. Germline CDR1 is MNHNS and CDR2 is SASEGT. The CDR3 has 13 amino acids. Using its own MiXCR run on the 5' RACE reads, TCRdb lists one record per CDR3 protein. This sample yields 450,000 to 600,000 distinct CDR3 sequences, of which about 14% are seen a single time; about 14% belongs to the top ten. This TCR was sampled from a man aged 25-40 years who received the YFV17D yellow fever vaccine. Material: PBMCs, obtained on the day of the yellow fever booster vaccination. The chain combines TRBV6-1 with TRBJ2-7; TRBD1 matches 7 bases. The CDR3 loop is CASRDRVPYEQYF. DNA for the CDR3: TGTGCCAGCAGAGACAGGGTCCCCTACGAGCAGTACTTC.